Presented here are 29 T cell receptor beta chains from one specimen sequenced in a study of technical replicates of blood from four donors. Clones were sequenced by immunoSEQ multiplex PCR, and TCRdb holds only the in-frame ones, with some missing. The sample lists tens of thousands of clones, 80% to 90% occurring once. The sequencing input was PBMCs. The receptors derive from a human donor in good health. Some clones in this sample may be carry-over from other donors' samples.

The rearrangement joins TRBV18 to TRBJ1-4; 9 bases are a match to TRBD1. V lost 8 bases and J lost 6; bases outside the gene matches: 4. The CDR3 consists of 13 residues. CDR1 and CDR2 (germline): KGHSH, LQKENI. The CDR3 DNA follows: TGTGCCAGCCCGACAGGGGGAGATGAAAAACTGTTTTTT. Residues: CASPTGGDEKLFF.

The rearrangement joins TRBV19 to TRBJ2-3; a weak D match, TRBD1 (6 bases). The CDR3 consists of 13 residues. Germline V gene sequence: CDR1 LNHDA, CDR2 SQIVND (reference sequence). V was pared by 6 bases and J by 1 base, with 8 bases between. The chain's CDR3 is CASSNRGTDTQYF. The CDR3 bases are TGTGCCAGTAGCAACAGGGGCACAGATACGCAGTATTTT. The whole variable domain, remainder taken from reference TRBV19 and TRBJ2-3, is DGGITQSPKYLFRKEGQNVTLSCEQNLNHDAMYWYRQDPGQGLRLIYYSQIVNDFQKGDIAEGYSVSREKKESFPLTVTSAQKNPTAFYLCASSNRGTDTQYFGPGTRLTVL.

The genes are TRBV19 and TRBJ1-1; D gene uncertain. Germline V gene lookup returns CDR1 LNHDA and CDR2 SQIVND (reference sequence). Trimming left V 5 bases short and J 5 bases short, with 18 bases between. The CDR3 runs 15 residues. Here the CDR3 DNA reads TGTGCCAGTAGTGGTAGCCACCTGGAGAGTACTGAAGCTTTCTTT. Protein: CASSGSHLESTEAFF.

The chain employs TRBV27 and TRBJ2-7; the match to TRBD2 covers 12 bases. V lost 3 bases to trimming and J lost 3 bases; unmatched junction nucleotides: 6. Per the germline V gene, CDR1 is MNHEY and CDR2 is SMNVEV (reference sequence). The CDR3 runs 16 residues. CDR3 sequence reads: CASSLSGTSGYYEQYF. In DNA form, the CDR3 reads TGTGCCAGCAGTTTGTCCGGGACTAGCGGGTACTACGAGCAGTACTTC.

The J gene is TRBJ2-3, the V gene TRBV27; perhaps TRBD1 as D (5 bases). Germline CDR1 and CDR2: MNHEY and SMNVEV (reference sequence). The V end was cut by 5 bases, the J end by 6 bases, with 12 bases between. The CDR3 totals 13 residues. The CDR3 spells CASSRRVGDTQYF. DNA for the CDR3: TGTGCCAGCAGTCGCAGGGTAGGGGATACGCAGTATTTT.

CDR3 residues: CASRTLPGTEAFF. Here the CDR3 DNA reads TGTGCCAGCCGCACTTTGCCGGGCACTGAAGCTTTCTTT. The chain recombines TRBV6-1 with TRBJ1-1; no clear D gene. Trimming left V 8 bases short and J 4 bases short, with 14 bases between. The germline V gene has CDR1 MNHNS and CDR2 SASEGT. The CDR3 is 13 residues long.

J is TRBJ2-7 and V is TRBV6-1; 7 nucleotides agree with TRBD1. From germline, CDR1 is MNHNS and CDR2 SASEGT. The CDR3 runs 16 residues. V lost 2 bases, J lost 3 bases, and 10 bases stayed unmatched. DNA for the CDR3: TGTGCCAGCAGTGAAACACAGGGGATCATTCTCTACGAGCAGTACTTC. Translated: CASSETQGIILYEQYF.

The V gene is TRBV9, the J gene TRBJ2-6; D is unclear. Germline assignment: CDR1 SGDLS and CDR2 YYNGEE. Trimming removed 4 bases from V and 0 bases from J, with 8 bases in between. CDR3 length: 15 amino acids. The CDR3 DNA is TGTGCCAGCAGCACCCTAAACTCTGGGGCCAACGTCCTGACTTTC. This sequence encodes CASSTLNSGANVLTF.

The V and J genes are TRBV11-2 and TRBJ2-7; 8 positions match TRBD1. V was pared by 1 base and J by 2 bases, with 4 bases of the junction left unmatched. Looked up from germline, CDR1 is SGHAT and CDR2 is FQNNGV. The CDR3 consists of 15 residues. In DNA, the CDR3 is TGTGCCAGCAGCTTAGGGGCAGGGGGCGCCTACGAGCAGTACTTC. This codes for CASSLGAGGAYEQYF.

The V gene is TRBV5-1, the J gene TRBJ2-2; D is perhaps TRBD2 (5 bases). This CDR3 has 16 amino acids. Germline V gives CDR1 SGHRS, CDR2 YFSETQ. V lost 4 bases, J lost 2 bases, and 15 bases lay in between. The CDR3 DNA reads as TGCGCCAGCAGCCCCGGCGGAGGAGGTAACACCGGGGAGCTGTTTTTT. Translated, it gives CASSPGGGGNTGELFF.

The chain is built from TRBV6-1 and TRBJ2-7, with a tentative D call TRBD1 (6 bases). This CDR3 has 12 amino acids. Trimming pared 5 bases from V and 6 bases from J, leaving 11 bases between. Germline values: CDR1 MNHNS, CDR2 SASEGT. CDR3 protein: CASSTGSGEQYF. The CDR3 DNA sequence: TGTGCCAGCAGTACAGGGTCGGGCGAGCAGTACTTC.

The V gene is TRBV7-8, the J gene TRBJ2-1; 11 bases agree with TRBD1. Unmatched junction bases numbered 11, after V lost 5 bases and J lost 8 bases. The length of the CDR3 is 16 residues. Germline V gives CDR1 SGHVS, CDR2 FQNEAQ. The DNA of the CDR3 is TGTGCCAGCAGCCGACGGGACAGGGGGAGGAAGGATGAGCAGTTCTTC. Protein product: CASSRRDRGRKDEQFF. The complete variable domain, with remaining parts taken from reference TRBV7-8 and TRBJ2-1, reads GAGVSQSPRYKVAKRGQDVALRCDPISGHVSLFWYQQALGQGPEFLTYFQNEAQLDKSGLPSDRFFAERPEGSVSTLKIQRTQQEDSAVYLCASSRRDRGRKDEQFFGPGTRLTVL.

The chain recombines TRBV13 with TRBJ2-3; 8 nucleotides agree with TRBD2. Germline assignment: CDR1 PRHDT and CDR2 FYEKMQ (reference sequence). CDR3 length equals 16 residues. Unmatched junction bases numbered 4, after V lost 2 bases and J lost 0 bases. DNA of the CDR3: TGTGCCAGCAGCTTATTAGGACTAGCTAGCACAGATACGCAGTATTTT. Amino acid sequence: CASSLLGLASTDTQYF.

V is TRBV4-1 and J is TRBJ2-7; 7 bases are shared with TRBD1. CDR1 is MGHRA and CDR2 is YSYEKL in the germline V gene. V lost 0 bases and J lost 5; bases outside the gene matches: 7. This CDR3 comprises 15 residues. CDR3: CASSQDFRGGDEQYF. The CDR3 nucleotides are TGCGCCAGCAGCCAAGATTTCCGAGGGGGCGACGAGCAGTACTTC.

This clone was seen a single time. This CDR3 reads CASSQDFGGALYEQYF. The DNA of the CDR3 is TGTGCCAGCAGCCAAGATTTTGGGGGGGCCCTCTACGAGCAGTACTTC. This chain joins TRBV4-2 and TRBJ2-7, with D perhaps matching TRBD2 (7 bases). The V end was cut by 0 bases, the J end by 3 bases, with 15 bases between. From germline, CDR1 is LGHNA and CDR2 YNFKEQ. CDR3 length: 16 residues.

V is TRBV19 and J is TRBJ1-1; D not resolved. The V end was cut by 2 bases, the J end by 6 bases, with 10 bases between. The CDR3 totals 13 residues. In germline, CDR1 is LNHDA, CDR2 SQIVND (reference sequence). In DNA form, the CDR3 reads TGTGCCAGTAGTATAAGGGAGGGTTCTGAAGCTTTCTTT. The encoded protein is CASSIREGSEAFF.

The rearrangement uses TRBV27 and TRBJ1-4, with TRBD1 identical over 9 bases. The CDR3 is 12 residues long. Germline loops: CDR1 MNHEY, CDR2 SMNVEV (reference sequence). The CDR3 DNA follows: TGTGCTTACCGGGACAGGGATGAAAAACTGTTTTTT. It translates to CAYRDRDEKLFF.

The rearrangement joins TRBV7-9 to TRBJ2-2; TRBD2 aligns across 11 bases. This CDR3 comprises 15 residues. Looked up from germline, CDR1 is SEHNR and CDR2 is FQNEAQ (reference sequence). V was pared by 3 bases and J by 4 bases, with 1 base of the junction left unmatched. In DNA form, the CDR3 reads TGTGCCAGCAGCTTTACTAGCGGGAGCACCGGGGAGCTGTTTTTT. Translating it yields CASSFTSGSTGELFF.

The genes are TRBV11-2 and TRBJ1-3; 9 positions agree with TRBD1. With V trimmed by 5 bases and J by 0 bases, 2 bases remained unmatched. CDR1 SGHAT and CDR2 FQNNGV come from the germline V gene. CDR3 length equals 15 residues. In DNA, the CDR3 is TGTGCCAGCAGCCAACAGGGGGCCTCTGGAAACACCATATATTTT. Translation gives CASSQQGASGNTIYF.

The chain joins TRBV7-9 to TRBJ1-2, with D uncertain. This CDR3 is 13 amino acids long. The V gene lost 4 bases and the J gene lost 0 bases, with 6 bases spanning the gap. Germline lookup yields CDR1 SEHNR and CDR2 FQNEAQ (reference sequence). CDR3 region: CASSSTTNYGYTF. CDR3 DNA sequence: TGTGCCAGCAGCTCGACAACTAACTATGGCTACACCTTC.

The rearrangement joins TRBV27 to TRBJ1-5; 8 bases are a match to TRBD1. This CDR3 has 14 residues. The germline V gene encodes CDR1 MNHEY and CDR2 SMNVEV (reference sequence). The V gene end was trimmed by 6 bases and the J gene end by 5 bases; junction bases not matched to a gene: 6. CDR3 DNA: TGTGCCAGCAGCAGGACAGGGAGGGATCAGCCCCAGCATTTT. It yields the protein CASSRTGRDQPQHF.

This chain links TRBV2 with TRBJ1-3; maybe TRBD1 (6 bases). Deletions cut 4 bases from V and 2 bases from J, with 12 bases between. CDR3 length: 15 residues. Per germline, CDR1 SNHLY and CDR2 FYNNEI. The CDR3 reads CASSGQARTGNTIYF. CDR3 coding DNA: TGTGCCAGCAGTGGACAGGCCAGGACTGGAAACACCATATATTTT.

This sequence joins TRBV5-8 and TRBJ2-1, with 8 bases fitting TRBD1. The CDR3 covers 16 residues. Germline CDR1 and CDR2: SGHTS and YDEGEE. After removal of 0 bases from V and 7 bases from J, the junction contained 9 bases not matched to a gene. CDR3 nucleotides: TGTGCCAGCAGCTTGGATCAGGGGGCGCAGGGAAATGAGCAGTTCTTC. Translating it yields CASSLDQGAQGNEQFF.

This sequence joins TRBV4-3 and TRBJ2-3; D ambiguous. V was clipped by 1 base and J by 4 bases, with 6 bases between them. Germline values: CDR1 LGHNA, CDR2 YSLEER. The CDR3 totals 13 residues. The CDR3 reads CASSQGQSDTQYF. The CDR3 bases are TGCGCCAGCAGCCAAGGTCAGTCAGATACGCAGTATTTT.

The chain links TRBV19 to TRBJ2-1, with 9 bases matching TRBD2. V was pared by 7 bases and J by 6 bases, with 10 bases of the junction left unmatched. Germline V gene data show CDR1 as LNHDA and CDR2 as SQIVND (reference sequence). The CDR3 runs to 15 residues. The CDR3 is CASTPRGGRSNEQFF. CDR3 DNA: TGTGCCAGTACCCCGCGGGGGGGCCGGTCCAATGAGCAGTTCTTC.

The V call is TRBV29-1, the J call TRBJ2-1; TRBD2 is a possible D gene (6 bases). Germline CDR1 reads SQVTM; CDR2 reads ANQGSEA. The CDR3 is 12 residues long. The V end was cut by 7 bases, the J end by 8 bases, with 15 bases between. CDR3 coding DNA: TGCAGCGCGGGACTTTCCGGGCATGAGCAGTTCTTC. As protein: CSAGLSGHEQFF.

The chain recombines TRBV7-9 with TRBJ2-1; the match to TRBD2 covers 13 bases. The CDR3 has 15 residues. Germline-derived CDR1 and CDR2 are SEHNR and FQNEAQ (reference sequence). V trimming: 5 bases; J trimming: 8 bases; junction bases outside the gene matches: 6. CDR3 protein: CASSRTSGSSDEQFF. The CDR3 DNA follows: TGTGCCAGCAGCAGGACTAGCGGGAGTTCGGATGAGCAGTTCTTC.

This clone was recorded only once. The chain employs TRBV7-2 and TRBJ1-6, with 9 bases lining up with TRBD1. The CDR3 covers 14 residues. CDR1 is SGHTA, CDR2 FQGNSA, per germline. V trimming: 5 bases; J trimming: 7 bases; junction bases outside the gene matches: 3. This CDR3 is CASSQTGGNSPLHF. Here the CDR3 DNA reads TGTGCCAGCAGCCAAACAGGGGGCAATTCACCCCTCCACTTT.

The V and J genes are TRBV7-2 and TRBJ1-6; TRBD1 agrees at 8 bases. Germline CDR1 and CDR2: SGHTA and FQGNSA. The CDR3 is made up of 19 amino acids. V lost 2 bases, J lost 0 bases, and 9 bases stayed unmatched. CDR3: CASSLRQGPASSYNSPLHF. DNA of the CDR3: TGTGCCAGCAGCTTAAGACAGGGGCCGGCGAGCTCCTATAATTCACCCCTCCACTTT.